The 23 T cell receptor beta chains below come from one sample, sequenced in a study of blood T cell repertoires in COVID-19. TCRdb keeps only in-frame clones here, not all; method: immunoSEQ multiplex PCR. The table shows some 33,000 clones, with more than 70% occurring only once. Specimen: peripheral blood. These receptors all stem from a human donor in a cohort sampled during active COVID-19.

CDR3 sequence reads: CASSPPGLAGGDTQYF. The DNA for the CDR3 is TGTGCCAGCAGCCCTCCGGGTCTAGCTGGTGGGGATACGCAGTATTTT. The chain employs TRBV7-9 and TRBJ2-3; maybe TRBD2 (5 bases). The CDR3 runs 16 residues. Trimming cost V 5 bases and J 6 bases, with 21 bases left between them. Germline V CDR1 and CDR2: SEHNR, FQNEAQ (reference sequence).

This clone was seen a single time. The rearrangement joins TRBV5-6 to TRBJ2-7; tentatively, D is TRBD2 (7 bases). This CDR3 has 15 amino acids. The germline V gene encodes CDR1 SGHDT and CDR2 YYEEEE. The V gene lost 2 bases and the J gene lost 2 bases, with 14 bases spanning the gap. Here the CDR3 reads CASSFGGGRPYEQYF. The DNA of the CDR3 is TGTGCCAGCAGCTTTGGGGGGGGGCGCCCCTACGAGCAGTACTTC.

The genes are TRBV3-1 (or the pseudogene TRBV3-2) and TRBJ1-6; D is unclear. Trimming cost V 2 bases and J 7 bases, with 12 bases left between them. The CDR3 is 15 residues long. The V gene's germline CDR1 is LGHDT and CDR2 YNNKEL (reference sequence). CDR3 residues: CASSQSGSYNSPLHF. CDR3 sequence (DNA): TGTGCCAGCAGCCAATCCGGGAGTTACAATTCACCCCTCCACTTT.

This chain links TRBV3-1 (or the pseudogene TRBV3-2) with TRBJ1-3, with D possibly being TRBD1 (6 bases). V lost 6 bases and J 4 bases, leaving 10 bases between the germline ends. This CDR3 has 13 amino acids. CDR1 and CDR2 (germline): LGHDT, YNNKEL (reference sequence). DNA of the CDR3: TGTGCCAGCAGACAGGGTGTAGGAAACACCATATATTTT. Its protein is CASRQGVGNTIYF.

The chain carries TRBV9 and TRBJ2-7; 8 positions match TRBD2. This CDR3 spans 16 amino acids. With 0 bases clipped from V and 7 bases from J, the junction kept 12 bases outside the gene matches. Germline values: CDR1 SGDLS, CDR2 YYNGEE. CDR3 nucleotides: TGTGCCAGCAGCGTAGGTCCAGCGGGGGCCACTTTAGAGCAGTACTTC. It specifies CASSVGPAGATLEQYF. Based on the CDR3 plus reference TRBV9 and TRBJ2-7, the full variable domain is DSGVTQTPKHLITATGQRVTLRCSPRSGDLSVYWYQQSLDQGLQFLIQYYNGEERAKGNILERFSAQQFPDLHSELNLSSLELGDSALYFCASSVGPAGATLEQYFGPGTRLTVT.

The chain couples TRBV11-2 to TRBJ1-6; 11 bases match TRBD1. Trimming at V came to 1 base and at J to 10 bases, leaving 6 bases not matched to a gene. The CDR3 has 16 amino acids. The V gene's germline CDR1 is SGHAT and CDR2 FQNNGV. The CDR3 spells CASSLAGQGDGSPLHF. CDR3 DNA: TGTGCCAGCAGCTTAGCGGGACAGGGGGACGGGTCACCCCTCCACTTT. Based on the CDR3 plus reference TRBV11-2 and TRBJ1-6, the full variable domain is EAGVAQSPRYKIIEKRQSVAFWCNPISGHATLYWYQQILGQGPKLLIQFQNNGVVDDSQLPKDRFSAERLKGVDSTLKIQPAKLEDSAVYLCASSLAGQGDGSPLHFGNGTRLTVT.

The chain is built from TRBV6-5 and TRBJ1-2; 9 nucleotides line up with TRBD1. The length of the CDR3 is 15 residues. J lost 8 bases, V lost 0 bases, and 7 bases had no gene match. The germline gives CDR1 MNHEY, CDR2 SVGAGI. CDR3 loop: CASSYSGTGSDGYTF. DNA of the CDR3: TGTGCCAGCAGTTACTCCGGGACAGGGTCCGACGGCTACACCTTC.

This clone was recorded a few times. V gene TRBV18 combines with J gene TRBJ1-5; TRBD1 agrees at 8 bases. Germline V gene sequence: CDR1 KGHSH, CDR2 LQKENI. The CDR3 has 14 residues. V shed 3 bases and J 7 bases; nucleotides not matched to a gene: 5. The CDR3 protein is CASSPDRANQPQHF. CDR3 bases: TGTGCCAGCTCACCGGACAGGGCGAACCAGCCCCAGCATTTT.

This clone was observed once. The chain joins TRBV11-2 to TRBJ2-5; 10 nucleotides agree with TRBD2. The CDR3 sequence is 15 residues long. Germline values: CDR1 SGHAT, CDR2 FQNNGV. With 4 bases clipped from V and 1 base from J, the junction kept 3 bases outside the gene matches. CDR3 region: CASSWKRGGQETQYF. The CDR3 DNA sequence: TGTGCCAGCAGCTGGAAGCGGGGGGGCCAAGAGACCCAGTACTTC.

In the case of this clone: Other DNA variants within this sample encode the same CDR3. V and J are TRBV6-1 and TRBJ2-3, with D perhaps matching TRBD1 (5 bases). Germline CDR1 is MNHNS and CDR2 is SASEGT. This CDR3 contains 15 residues. V was shortened by 1 base and J by 3 bases, with 11 bases between the two germline ends. CDR3 nucleotides: TGTGCCAGCAGTGAAGTCGGCAGGGTGACAGATACGCAGTATTTT. Amino acid sequence: CASSEVGRVTDTQYF.

The chain is built from TRBV7-8 and TRBJ2-5, with 8 bases lining up with TRBD2. CDR1 SGHVS and CDR2 FQNEAQ come from the germline V gene. This CDR3 has 17 amino acids. J gave up 3 bases and V 3 bases, and 12 bases lay outside the gene matches. CDR3: CASSFPKIGGAEETQYF. In DNA form, the CDR3 reads TGTGCCAGCAGCTTCCCCAAAATCGGGGGGGCCGAAGAGACCCAGTACTTC.

The J gene is TRBJ2-2, the V gene TRBV9; tentative D call: TRBD1 (5 bases). Trimming removed 3 bases from V and 4 bases from J, with 10 bases in between. Germline V gives CDR1 SGDLS, CDR2 YYNGEE. The length of the CDR3 is 14 residues. The CDR3 here is CASSGAGATGELFF. As DNA, the CDR3 is TGTGCCAGCAGCGGGGCTGGGGCCACCGGGGAGCTGTTTTTT.

This clone was seen a single time. The chain combines TRBV10-3 with TRBJ1-5; 11 bases agree with TRBD1. The V segment lost 10 bases and the J segment 5 bases; nucleotides outside the gene matches: 4. This CDR3 spans 13 amino acids. The germline CDR1 and CDR2 sequences are ENHRY and SYGVKD. Here the CDR3 reads CATGQGADQPQHF. The CDR3, as DNA: TGTGCCACAGGACAGGGGGCGGATCAGCCCCAGCATTTT.

J is TRBJ2-2 and V is TRBV2, with D maybe TRBD1 (5 bases). Germline V CDR1 and CDR2: SNHLY, FYNNEI. Trimming took 3 bases from V and 7 from J, leaving 9 bases between them. The CDR3 contains 13 residues. CDR3 amino acids: CASSDLDSGELFF. DNA of the CDR3: TGTGCCAGCAGTGACCTCGACAGCGGGGAGCTGTTTTTT.

The chain joins TRBV18 to TRBJ2-7; the D gene is possibly TRBD1 (6 bases). Trimming took off 3 bases at V and 2 bases at J, with 8 bases between the two ends. There are 13 residues in the CDR3. CDR1 and CDR2 from the germline V gene are KGHSH and LQKENI. CDR3 sequence: CASSPTGPYEQYF. In nucleotides, the CDR3 is TGTGCCAGCTCACCGACAGGACCCTACGAGCAGTACTTC.

The chain couples TRBV18 to TRBJ2-1, with 7 bases that match TRBD1. The CDR3 is 15 amino acids. Per the germline V gene, CDR1 is KGHSH and CDR2 is LQKENI. V shed 2 bases and J 14 bases; nucleotides not matched to a gene: 15. The CDR3 loop reads CASSPYQGTATGEFF. The DNA for the CDR3 is TGTGCCAGCTCACCATACCAAGGGACAGCTACCGGCGAGTTCTTC.

The chain uses TRBV5-1 and TRBJ1-1; D may be TRBD1 (5 bases). This CDR3 has 16 amino acids. Looked up from germline, CDR1 is SGHRS and CDR2 is YFSETQ. V was shortened by 1 base and J by 4 bases, with 17 bases between the two germline ends. As DNA, the CDR3 is TGCGCCAGCAGCTTGCCACCGGGGGGTGCGTCCACTGAAGCTTTCTTT. Translation: CASSLPPGGASTEAFF.

The chain combines TRBV9 with TRBJ2-3; 12 bases align to TRBD1. CDR1 is SGDLS, CDR2 YYNGEE, per germline. The CDR3 has 16 amino acids. V trimming: 2 bases; J trimming: 5 bases; junction bases outside the gene matches: 6. The CDR3 loop is CASSVGQGARGDTQYF. CDR3 in DNA: TGTGCCAGCAGCGTGGGACAGGGGGCGAGAGGAGATACGCAGTATTTT.

This chain uses TRBV27 with TRBJ2-3; D not certain. The ends were cut back, 3 bases at V and 0 bases at J, with 10 bases in the middle. This CDR3 spans 15 amino acids. Germline V gene lookup returns CDR1 MNHEY and CDR2 SMNVEV (reference sequence). The CDR3 DNA is TGTGCCAGCAGTTTTATAGGCAGGAGCACAGATACGCAGTATTTT. Translation gives CASSFIGRSTDTQYF.

Written as DNA, the CDR3 is TGTGCCAGCAGCTTACGCCCTAGGGATACGCAGTATTTT. This encodes CASSLRPRDTQYF. The genes are TRBV7-2 and TRBJ2-3; D gene uncertain. V dropped 2 bases and J dropped 6 bases, with 9 bases sitting between them. Germline CDR1 reads SGHTA; CDR2 reads FQGNSA. The CDR3 length is 13 residues.

The chain carries TRBV29-1 and TRBJ2-3, with TRBD2 identical over 8 bases. CDR1 SQVTM and CDR2 ANQGSEA come from the germline V gene. The CDR3 covers 13 residues. V shed 4 bases and J 4 bases; nucleotides not matched to a gene: 4. CDR3 protein: CSVVRRGADTQYF. Here the CDR3 DNA reads TGCAGCGTTGTCAGGCGGGGGGCAGATACGCAGTATTTT.

V gene TRBV9 combines with J gene TRBJ1-2; 10 bases fit TRBD1. The V segment lost 4 bases and the J segment 2 bases; nucleotides outside the gene matches: 5. The length of the CDR3 is 15 residues. Germline CDR1 is SGDLS and CDR2 is YYNGEE. The CDR3 protein is CASSPRQGANYGYTF. The DNA of the CDR3 is TGTGCCAGCAGCCCGCGACAGGGGGCCAACTATGGCTACACCTTC.

The chain joins TRBV9 to TRBJ2-5; 7 positions agree with TRBD2. J lost 5 bases, V lost 2 bases, and 9 bases had no gene match. Germline V gene data show CDR1 as SGDLS and CDR2 as YYNGEE. This CDR3 has 15 residues. CDR3 residues: CASSVRGDPQETQYF. The CDR3 DNA follows: TGTGCCAGCAGCGTCCGGGGGGACCCCCAGGAGACCCAGTACTTC.